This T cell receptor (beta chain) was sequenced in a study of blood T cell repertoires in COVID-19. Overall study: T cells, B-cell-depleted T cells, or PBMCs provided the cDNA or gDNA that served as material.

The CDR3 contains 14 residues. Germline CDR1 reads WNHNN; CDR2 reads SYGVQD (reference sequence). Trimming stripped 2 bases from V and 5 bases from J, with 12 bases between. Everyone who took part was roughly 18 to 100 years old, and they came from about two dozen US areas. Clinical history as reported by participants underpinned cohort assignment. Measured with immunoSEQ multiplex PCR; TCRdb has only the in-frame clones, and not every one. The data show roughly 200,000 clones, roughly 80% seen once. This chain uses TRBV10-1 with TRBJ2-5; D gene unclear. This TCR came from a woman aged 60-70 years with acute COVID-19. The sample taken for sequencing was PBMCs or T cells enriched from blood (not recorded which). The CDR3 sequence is CASSESSAMETQYF. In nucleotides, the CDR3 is TGCGCCAGCAGTGAGAGTTCAGCGATGGAGACCCAGTACTTC.